This T cell receptor beta chain was identified during a study of T cells after somatic rescue of genetic block. Repertoires were generated with immunoSEQ multiplex PCR, while TCRdb's copy carries only in-frame clones and drops some. Of about 110,000 clones in the sample, around 90% were seen once. CDR3 length equals 15 residues. Germline CDR1 SGHRS, CDR2 YFSETQ. V lost 0 bases and J lost 3, with 12 bases in between. The chain employs TRBV5-1 and TRBJ1-1; weak D call: TRBD1 (6 bases). Specimen: peripheral blood mononuclear cells (PBMCs). This TCR came from a woman younger than 30. The CDR3 bases are TGCGCCAGCAGCTTGGAGGGGGATGATTACACTGAAGCTTTCTTT. It translates to CASSLEGDDYTEAFF.